Here is one T cell receptor beta chain with its context. No antigen is known for it. These data belong to a study of T cell clones after liver transplantation. Study background: As an antigen-independent comparator, third-party-reactive TCRbeta sequences came from pre-transplant mixed lymphocyte reactions.

Study-wide results and limits: The donor-reactive repertoire was only partly measurable in a couple of subjects, lacking donor cells.

Here immunoSEQ multiplex PCR was the method, and the copy in TCRdb shows in-frame clones only, minus some. The repertoire holds tens of thousands of clones, with approximately 92% as singletons. J lost 0 bases, V lost 3 bases, and 4 bases had no gene match. The CDR3 is 15 residues long. Germline V gives CDR1 SGHDT, CDR2 YYEEEE. This clonotype originated in a human patient who received a liver transplant. The graft donor may be the source of some T cells. The sequences come from CD4+ T cells from blood, collected approximately 25 months after liver transplant. The chain joins TRBV5-6 to TRBJ1-1, with 8 bases that match TRBD1. For the CDR3, the DNA is TGTGCCAGCAGCTCGGGACAGGCCATGAACACTGAAGCTTTCTTT. Translating it yields CASSSGQAMNTEAFF.